This T cell receptor beta chain was identified in a study of Tregs in tolerant kidney transplant recipients. Broader study findings: Donor-specific Treg expansion exceeded global Treg expansion in tolerant patients, suggesting antigen drive.

Germline values: CDR1 MNHEY, CDR2 SMNVEV (reference sequence). The CDR3 extends over 15 amino acids. V lost 5 bases and J lost 8, with 21 bases in between. Method: immunoSEQ multiplex PCR; TCRdb's copy keeps in-frame clones and lacks some. The profile shows about 77,000 clones, roughly 98% of them singletons. About this clone: Its antigen is currently unknown.

The source is a human donor who received a combined kidney and bone marrow transplant. The sequencing used CD4+ T cells from blood, collected before the transplant. The chain recombines TRBV27 with TRBJ1-2; D possibly corresponds to TRBD1 (6 bases). The CDR3, as DNA: TGTGCCAGCAGTCCCCTGGCAGGGGATTTGGAGGGCTACACCTTC. It specifies CASSPLAGDLEGYTF.